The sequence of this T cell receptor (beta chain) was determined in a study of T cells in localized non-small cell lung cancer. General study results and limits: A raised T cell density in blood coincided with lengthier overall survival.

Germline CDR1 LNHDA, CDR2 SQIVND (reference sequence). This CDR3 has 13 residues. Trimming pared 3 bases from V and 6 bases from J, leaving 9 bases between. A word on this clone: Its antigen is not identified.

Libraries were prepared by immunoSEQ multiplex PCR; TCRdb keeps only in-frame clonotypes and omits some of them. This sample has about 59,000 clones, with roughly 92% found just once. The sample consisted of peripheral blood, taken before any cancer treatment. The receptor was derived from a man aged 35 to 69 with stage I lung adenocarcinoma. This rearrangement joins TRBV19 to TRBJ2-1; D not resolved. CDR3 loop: CASSIQDVNEQFF. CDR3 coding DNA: TGTGCCAGTAGTATCCAGGACGTCAATGAGCAGTTCTTC.